The following is a T cell receptor (beta chain) sequence with its context. Its specificity is unknown. These data originate in a study of OX40 agonist ivuxolimab in advanced cancers. Turning to the study itself: Patients were roughly 87% male with ages roughly 23 to 90, mean 60.

Method: immunoSEQ multiplex PCR; TCRdb's copy keeps in-frame clones and lacks some. This sample has 53,000 or so clones; roughly three quarters occur once, and the top ten carry more than 2%. This CDR3 has 16 amino acids. Germline V gives CDR1 SGHTS, CDR2 YDEGEE. J lost 4 bases, V lost 4 bases, and 5 bases had no gene match. General study points: Specificity for antigen went undetermined in the expanded peripheral T cells. Averaging showed that CD8+ T cells had more expanded clones than CD4+ did.

The TCR originated in an adult with an advanced solid tumor such as melanoma, head and neck, liver or kidney cancer. Material: CD4+ or CD8+ T cells sorted from blood, obtained in a trial of the OX40 agonist ivuxolimab. The rearrangement links TRBV5-8 to TRBJ2-7; 16 nucleotides agree with TRBD2. This CDR3 is CASSRGLAGGLYEQYF. In DNA form, the CDR3 reads TGTGCCAGCAGCCGGGGACTAGCGGGAGGGCTGTACGAGCAGTACTTC.